The next 2 T cell receptor beta chains were all read from a single sample in a study of monozygotic twins with inflammatory bowel disease. TCRdb reanalyzed the 5' RACE reads and collapses them to one entry per CDR3 protein, without DNA. In all, the sample yields fewer than 350,000 distinct CDR3 sequences. The sequenced sample consisted of blood. The source of these receptors is a human donor with ulcerative colitis or Crohn's disease, or a healthy co-twin of an affected twin (not recorded which).

This rearrangement joins TRBV3-1 to TRBJ2-3; absent DNA, TCRdb's TRBD1 call cannot be checked. The CDR3 totals 15 residues. Per germline, CDR1 LGHDT and CDR2 YNNKEL (reference sequence). CDR3 region: CASSLQAKGTDTQYF.

This rearrangement joins TRBV4-3 to TRBJ1-2; the TRBD1 assignment by TCRdb is unverifiable without DNA. The CDR3 consists of 14 residues. CDR1 is LGHNA and CDR2 is YSLEER in the germline V gene. CDR3 sequence reads: CASSPGEPLYGYTF.